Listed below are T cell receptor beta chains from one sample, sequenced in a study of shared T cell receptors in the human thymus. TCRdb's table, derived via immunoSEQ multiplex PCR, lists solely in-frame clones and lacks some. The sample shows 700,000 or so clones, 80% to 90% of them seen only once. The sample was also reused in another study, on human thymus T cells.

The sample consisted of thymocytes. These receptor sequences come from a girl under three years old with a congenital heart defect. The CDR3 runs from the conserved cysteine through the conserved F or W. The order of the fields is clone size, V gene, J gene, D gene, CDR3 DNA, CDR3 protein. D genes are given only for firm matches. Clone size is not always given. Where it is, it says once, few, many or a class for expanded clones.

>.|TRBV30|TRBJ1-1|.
TGTGCCTGGAGTCGCAGGGGTAAGAACACTGAAGCTTTCTTT
CAWSRRGKNTEAFF
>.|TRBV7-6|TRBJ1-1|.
TGTGCCAGCAGCTTATCAGGGGAAAACACTGAAGCTTTCTTT
CASSLSGENTEAFF
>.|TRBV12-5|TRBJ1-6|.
TGTGCTAGTGGACAAAGAGAGACCCCGGGACTGTATAATTCACCCCTCCACTTT
CASGQRETPGLYNSPLHF
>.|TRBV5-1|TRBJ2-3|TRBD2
TGCGCCAGCAGCTCCGAAAACTCCTGGACTAGCGGGGAAAACACAGATACGCAGTATTTT
CASSSENSWTSGENTDTQYF
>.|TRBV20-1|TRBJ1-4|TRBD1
TGCAGTGCGCTACAGGGGGGAAAACTGTTTTTT
CSALQGGKLFF
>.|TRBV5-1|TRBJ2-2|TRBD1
TGCGCCAGCAGCTTGGCCTCGAATGACAGGGGCTACACCGGGGAGCTGTTTTTT
CASSLASNDRGYTGELFF
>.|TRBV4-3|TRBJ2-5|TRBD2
TGCGCCAGCAGCCGACAAACTAGCGGTGCCCAAGAGACCCAGTACTTC
CASSRQTSGAQETQYF
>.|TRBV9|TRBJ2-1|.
TGTGCCAGCAGCGTACGGGGGTCCCATGAGCAGTTCTTC
CASSVRGSHEQFF
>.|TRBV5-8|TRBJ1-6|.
TGTGCCAGCAGCTTTCTCGACAATTCAGTTCGGCCAACTTCACCCCTCCACTTT
CASSFLDNSVRPTSPLHF
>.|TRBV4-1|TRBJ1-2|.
TGCGCCAGCAGCCAAGATACAGCACTCGGTGCTGGTGGCTACACCTTC
CASSQDTALGAGGYTF
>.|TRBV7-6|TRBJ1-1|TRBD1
TGTGCCGCAAATCAGGGGGGCACTGAAGCTTTCTTT
CAANQGGTEAFF
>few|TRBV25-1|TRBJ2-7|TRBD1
TGTGCCAGCAAAATCGGGACAGGGGACTACGAGCAGTACTTC
CASKIGTGDYEQYF
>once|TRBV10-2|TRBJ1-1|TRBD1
TGCGCCAGCAGTGGAGAAGGGACAGGCACTGAAGCTTTCTTT
CASSGEGTGTEAFF
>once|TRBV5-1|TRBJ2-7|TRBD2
TGCGCCAGCAGCTGGGTCGGGACTAGCGGGGACGATCTACGCGAGCAGTACTTC
CASSWVGTSGDDLREQYF
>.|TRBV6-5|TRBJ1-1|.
TGTGCCAGCAGCTCGAGACAGAACACTGAAGCTTTCTTT
CASSSRQNTEAFF
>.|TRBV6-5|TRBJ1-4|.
TGTGCCAGCAGCCTGACAGCCCCAAATGAAAAACTGTTTTTT
CASSLTAPNEKLFF
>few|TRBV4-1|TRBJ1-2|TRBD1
TGCGCCAGCAGCCAAGATCCTGGGACAGGCGGGGGCTACACCTTC
CASSQDPGTGGGYTF
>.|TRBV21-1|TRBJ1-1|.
TGTGCCAGGGTAAGAGGCGCAGGGCACCGCACTGAAGCTTTCTTT
CARVRGAGHRTEAFF
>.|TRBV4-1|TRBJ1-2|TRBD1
TGCGCCAGCAGCCAAGATCTGGAGGGACAGGGACCATGCTACACCTTC
CASSQDLEGQGPCYTF
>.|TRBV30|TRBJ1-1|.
TGTGCCTGGGGCAGGGTTGGTGAAGCTTTCTTT
CAWGRVGEAFF
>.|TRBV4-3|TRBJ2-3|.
TGCGCCAGCAGCCAAGCACGAATTGACATCCAAAGCACAGATACGCAGTATTTT
CASSQARIDIQSTDTQYF
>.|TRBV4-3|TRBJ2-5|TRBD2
TGCGCCAGCAGCCAAGATAAGGCTAGCGGGGCTCGCGAGACCCAGTACTTC
CASSQDKASGARETQYF
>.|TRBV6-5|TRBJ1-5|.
TGTGCCAGCACCCCTGGAGGGATAAATCAGCCCCAGCATTTT
CASTPGGINQPQHF
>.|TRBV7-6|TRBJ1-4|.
TGTGCCAGCAGCTCAGGTCGGGGGGGTAATGAAAAACTGTTTTTT
CASSSGRGGNEKLFF
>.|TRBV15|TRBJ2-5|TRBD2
TGTGCCACCAGCAGAGATGATCCAGCGGGGGGGCCAGGAGAGACCCAGTACTTC
CATSRDDPAGGPGETQYF
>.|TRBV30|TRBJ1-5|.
TGTGCCTGGAGTCGGCAAACCACAGGACGTCTACCCGGTCATCAGCCCCAGCATTTT
CAWSRQTTGRLPGHQPQHF
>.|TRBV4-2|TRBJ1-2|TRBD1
TGTGCCAGCCGGTCCCCGGGACAGGGGGAGGGTGGCTACACCTTC
CASRSPGQGEGGYTF
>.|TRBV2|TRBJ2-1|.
TGTGCCAGCAGTGATTATCTCGGTGATGGGGCGCGGTACAATGAGCAGTTCTTC
CASSDYLGDGARYNEQFF
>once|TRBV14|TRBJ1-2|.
TGTGCCAGCAGCCAAGTCTGGTTAACAGCTCCGTTTAACTATGGCTACACCTTC
CASSQVWLTAPFNYGYTF
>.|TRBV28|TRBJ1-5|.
TGTGCCAGCAGTTTTGTGGGGCAGCTCAATCAGCCCCAGCATTTT
CASSFVGQLNQPQHF
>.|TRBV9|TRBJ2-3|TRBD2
TGTGCCAGCAGCGTAGGGACTAGCGGGGGGCCCGCATATACGCAGTATTTT
CASSVGTSGGPAYTQYF
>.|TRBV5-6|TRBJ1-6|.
TGTGCCAGCAGCTATTCACTCCGAGGACAGACAAATTCACCCCTCCACTTT
CASSYSLRGQTNSPLHF
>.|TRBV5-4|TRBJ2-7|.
TGTGCCAGCAGCTTGCTAGCTCGCGGATACGGTGGAAAGAATTACGAGCAGTACTTC
CASSLLARGYGGKNYEQYF
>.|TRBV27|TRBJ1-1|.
TGTGCCAGCAGTTTATCGAGGCAGGGGTGGACTGAAGCTTTCTTT
CASSLSRQGWTEAFF
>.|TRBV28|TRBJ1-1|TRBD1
TGTGCCAGCAGTCCGGACAGGAAGAACACTGAAGCTTTCTTT
CASSPDRKNTEAFF
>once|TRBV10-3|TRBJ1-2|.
TGTGCCATCAGCCTGGGCCGACACGGTTATGGCTACACCTTC
CAISLGRHGYGYTF
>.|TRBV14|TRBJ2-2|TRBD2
TGTGCCAGCAGCCAAGAAGAGCGGGGACCCCACACCGGGGAGCTGTTTTTT
CASSQEERGPHTGELFF
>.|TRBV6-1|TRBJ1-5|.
TGTGCCAGCAGTGAAGGAGGGATTCAGCCCCAGCATTTT
CASSEGGIQPQHF
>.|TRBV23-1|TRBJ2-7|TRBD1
TGCGCCAGCCCCCCCCCGGGTCTTCGGGACAGGGTATACGAGCAGTACTTC
CASPPPGLRDRVYEQYF
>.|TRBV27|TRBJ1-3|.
TGTGCCAGCAGTTATTCGGGATTTTCCTCTGGAAACACCATATATTTT
CASSYSGFSSGNTIYF
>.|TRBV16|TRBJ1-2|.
TGTGCCAGCAGCACCCGCCACCCCACCTCCCTCGCGCCTTATGGCTACACCTTC
CASSTRHPTSLAPYGYTF
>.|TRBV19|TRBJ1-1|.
TGTGCCAGTAGTATCATCGGGAAGGCGAACACTGAAGCTTTCTTT
CASSIIGKANTEAFF
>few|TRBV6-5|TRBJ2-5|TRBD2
TGTGCCAGCAGTTACTTGCGGGAGGGCGATGAGACCCAGTACTTC
CASSYLREGDETQYF
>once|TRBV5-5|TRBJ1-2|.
TGTGCCAGCAGCCCATACACAGAAATGTGCTATGGCTACACCTTC
CASSPYTEMCYGYTF
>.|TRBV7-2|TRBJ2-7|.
TGTGCCAGCAGCTTAGACCGGTCTTACCTCTCCTACGAGCAGTACTTC
CASSLDRSYLSYEQYF
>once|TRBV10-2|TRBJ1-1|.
TGCGCCAGCAGTGTTTTCTCTGAAGCTTTCTTT
CASSVFSEAFF
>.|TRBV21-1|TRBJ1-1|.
TGTGCCAGCAGCTGCAAACAGATCTTTACGAACACTGAAGCTTTCTTT
CASSCKQIFTNTEAFF
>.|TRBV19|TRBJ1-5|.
TGTGCCAGTAGTATGGAGCGGGGGGCCTTACATCAGCCCCAGCATTTT
CASSMERGALHQPQHF